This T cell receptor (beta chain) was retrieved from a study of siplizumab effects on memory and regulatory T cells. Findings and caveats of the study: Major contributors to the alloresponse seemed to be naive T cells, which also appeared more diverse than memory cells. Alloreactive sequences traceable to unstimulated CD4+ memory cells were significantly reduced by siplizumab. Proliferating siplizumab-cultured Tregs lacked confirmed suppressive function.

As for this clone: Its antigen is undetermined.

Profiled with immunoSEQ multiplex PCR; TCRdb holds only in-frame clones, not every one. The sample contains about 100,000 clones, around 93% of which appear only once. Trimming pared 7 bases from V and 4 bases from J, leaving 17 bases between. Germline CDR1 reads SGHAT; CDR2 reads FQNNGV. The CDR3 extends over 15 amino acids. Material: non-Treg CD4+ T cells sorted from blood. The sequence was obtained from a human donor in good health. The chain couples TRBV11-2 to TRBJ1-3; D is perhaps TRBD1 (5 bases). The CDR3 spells CASNTGGVPGNTIYF. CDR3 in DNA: TGTGCCAGCAACACTGGGGGGGTCCCCGGAAACACCATATATTTT.